The rows below give T cell receptor beta chains drawn from one sample of a study of blood T cell repertoires in COVID-19. TCRdb keeps only in-frame clones here, not all; method: immunoSEQ multiplex PCR. Of 15,000 to 20,000 clones listed, roughly 89% are singletons. The sequenced sample was peripheral blood. These receptor sequences come from a woman in her sixties or seventies with active COVID-19. Both conserved end residues are part of each CDR3. D genes are given only for firm matches. The size entry is marked missing in some rows and otherwise reads once, few, many or a size class.

V: TRBV7-9
D: NA
size: NA
J: TRBJ2-7
CDR3: CASSFPGGLGEQYF
DNA: TGTGCCAGCAGCTTCCCCGGGGGTTTGGGGGAGCAGTACTTC

V: TRBV10-3
D: TRBD1
size: NA
J: TRBJ2-5
CDR3: CAISESIGTAQETQYF
DNA: TGTGCCATCAGTGAGTCCATCGGGACAGCCCAAGAGACCCAGTACTTC

V: TRBV5-4
D: NA
size: NA
J: TRBJ2-5
CDR3: CASSLQGFKLETQYF
DNA: TGTGCCAGCAGCTTGCAGGGTTTCAAGTTAGAGACCCAGTACTTC

V: TRBV10-3
D: NA
size: medium-sized
J: TRBJ1-5
CDR3: CAISESSQNQPQHF
DNA: TGTGCCATCAGTGAGTCATCCCAGAACCAGCCCCAGCATTTT

V: TRBV27
D: NA
size: NA
J: TRBJ2-2
CDR3: CASSSNRVVGELFF
DNA: TGTGCCAGCAGTTCAAACAGGGTAGTGGGGGAGCTGTTTTTT

V: TRBV5-1
D: TRBD1
size: NA
J: TRBJ2-2
CDR3: CASSQGAHGAGELFF
DNA: TGCGCCAGCAGTCAGGGGGCCCACGGGGCCGGGGAGCTGTTTTTT

V: TRBV7-6
D: TRBD1
size: NA
J: TRBJ1-3
CDR3: CASSFTTGDAGNTIYF
DNA: TGTGCCAGCAGCTTTACCACAGGGGACGCGGGAAACACCATATATTTT

V: TRBV6-6
D: NA
size: NA
J: TRBJ1-4
CDR3: CASSQGAGVANEKLFF
DNA: TGTGCCAGCAGCCAGGGAGCGGGTGTTGCTAATGAAAAACTGTTTTTT

V: TRBV2
D: TRBD1
size: NA
J: TRBJ1-3
CDR3: CASADRVFGNTIYF
DNA: TGTGCCAGCGCCGACAGGGTCTTTGGAAACACCATATATTTT

V: TRBV10-1
D: NA
size: NA
J: TRBJ1-2
CDR3: CASSENNGHTF
DNA: TGCGCCAGCAGTGAAAATAATGGCCACACCTTC

V: TRBV5-6
D: TRBD2
size: NA
J: TRBJ2-2
CDR3: CASSSRTSGGKAGELFF
DNA: TGTGCCAGCAGCTCCAGGACTAGCGGGGGGAAGGCCGGGGAGCTGTTTTTT

V: TRBV18
D: TRBD2
size: once
J: TRBJ2-7
CDR3: CASSPPSGGQLYEQYF
DNA: TGTGCCAGCTCACCACCTTCGGGAGGCCAACTCTACGAGCAGTACTTC

V: TRBV6-1
D: TRBD2
size: medium-sized
J: TRBJ2-1
CDR3: CASSEARGAGNEQFF
DNA: TGTGCCAGCAGTGAAGCGCGGGGGGCCGGAAATGAGCAGTTCTTC

V: TRBV19
D: TRBD1
size: NA
J: TRBJ2-7
CDR3: CASSIGTGQYEQYF
DNA: TGTGCCAGTAGTATCGGGACAGGGCAATACGAGCAGTACTTC

V: TRBV27
D: TRBD1
size: NA
J: TRBJ1-2
CDR3: CASTQGANYGYTF
DNA: TGTGCCAGCACTCAGGGGGCGAACTATGGCTACACCTTC

V: TRBV7-9
D: TRBD1
size: once
J: TRBJ1-2
CDR3: CASIPTPGQGADYGYTF
DNA: TGTGCCAGCATCCCCACTCCGGGACAGGGGGCGGACTATGGCTACACCTTC

V: TRBV18
D: NA
size: NA
J: TRBJ1-6
CDR3: CASSPNTGNSPLHF
DNA: TGTGCCAGCTCACCAAACACAGGGAATTCACCCCTCCACTTT

V: TRBV7-9
D: TRBD2
size: NA
J: TRBJ2-1
CDR3: CASSLRGEAINEQFF
DNA: TGTGCCAGCAGCTTACGGGGGGAAGCCATCAATGAGCAGTTCTTC

V: TRBV7-9
D: NA
size: NA
J: TRBJ1-2
CDR3: CASSLLDRLFNYGYTF
DNA: TGTGCCAGCAGCCTACTTGACAGGCTTTTTAACTATGGCTACACCTTC

V: TRBV12-5
D: NA
size: NA
J: TRBJ1-2
CDR3: CASGSDSNYGYTF
DNA: TGTGCTAGTGGTTCGGACAGCAACTATGGCTACACCTTC

V: TRBV28
D: NA
size: NA
J: TRBJ1-2
CDR3: CASRGQGYGYTF
DNA: TGTGCCAGCAGAGGGCAGGGCTATGGCTACACCTTC

V: TRBV29-1
D: TRBD2
size: NA
J: TRBJ2-2
CDR3: CSVPGLVNTGELFF
DNA: TGCAGCGTCCCGGGACTAGTGAACACCGGGGAGCTGTTTTTT

V: TRBV7-2
D: NA
size: NA
J: TRBJ1-1
CDR3: CASSSSAGNQAFF
DNA: TGTGCCAGCAGCTCGTCAGCAGGGAATCAAGCTTTCTTT

V: TRBV14
D: NA
size: NA
J: TRBJ1-4
CDR3: CASSQGIGRNGEKLFF
DNA: TGTGCCAGCAGCCAAGGAATCGGCAGGAACGGTGAAAAACTGTTTTTT

V: TRBV7-6
D: NA
size: NA
J: TRBJ2-5
CDR3: CASSPQWGYQETQYF
DNA: TGTGCCAGCAGCCCACAGTGGGGCTACCAAGAGACCCAGTACTTC

V: TRBV15
D: NA
size: NA
J: TRBJ1-2
CDR3: CATSRDRGRVPYGYTF
DNA: TGTGCCACCAGCAGAGATCGGGGAAGGGTTCCCTATGGCTACACCTTC

V: TRBV18
D: NA
size: NA
J: TRBJ1-2
CDR3: CASSRYTGTNPNYGYTF
DNA: TGTGCCAGCTCACGATACACCGGGACAAATCCTAACTATGGCTACACCTTC

V: TRBV9
D: NA
size: once
J: TRBJ1-6
CDR3: CASSAREDRVSPLHF
DNA: TGTGCCAGCAGCGCCCGGGAAGATAGGGTTTCACCCCTCCACTTT

V: TRBV11-2
D: NA
size: NA
J: TRBJ2-7
CDR3: CASSFYLGQNYEQYF
DNA: TGTGCCAGCAGCTTTTATTTAGGACAGAACTACGAGCAGTACTTC

V: TRBV2
D: NA
size: NA
J: TRBJ1-1
CDR3: CASSIEQLEAFF
DNA: TGTGCCAGCAGTATTGAACAGCTTGAAGCTTTCTTT

V: TRBV6-5
D: TRBD1
size: NA
J: TRBJ1-2
CDR3: CASSRTGADYGYTF
DNA: TGTGCCAGCAGTAGGACAGGGGCGGACTATGGCTACACCTTC

V: TRBV11-2
D: TRBD1
size: NA
J: TRBJ2-7
CDR3: CASSRGQGAYEQYF
DNA: TGTGCCAGCAGTCGAGGGCAGGGGGCCTACGAGCAGTACTTC

V: TRBV5-4
D: NA
size: NA
J: TRBJ1-2
CDR3: CASSDTGGYTF
DNA: TGTGCCAGCTCGGACACTGGGGGCTACACCTTC

V: TRBV9
D: TRBD1
size: NA
J: TRBJ2-3
CDR3: CASSAQGYRADTQYF
DNA: TGTGCCAGCAGCGCACAGGGGTACCGCGCGGATACGCAGTATTTT

V: TRBV3-1/TRBV3-2
D: NA
size: NA
J: TRBJ2-7
CDR3: CASNQWGGVDEQYF
DNA: TGTGCCAGCAACCAATGGGGCGGCGTAGACGAGCAGTACTTC

V: TRBV3-1/TRBV3-2
D: TRBD1
size: NA
J: TRBJ2-1
CDR3: CASSQWRTGGSSYNEQFF
DNA: TGTGCCAGCAGCCAATGGCGGACAGGGGGTAGCTCCTACAATGAGCAGTTCTTC

V: TRBV9
D: NA
size: NA
J: TRBJ2-7
CDR3: CASSVDQGRTYEQYF
DNA: TGTGCCAGCAGCGTAGACCAGGGTAGAACCTACGAGCAGTACTTC

V: TRBV5-1
D: NA
size: NA
J: TRBJ2-7
CDR3: CASSPGTATYEQYF
DNA: TGCGCCAGCAGTCCCGGGACTGCCACCTACGAGCAGTACTTC

V: TRBV10-2
D: NA
size: NA
J: TRBJ2-3
CDR3: CASSERGDTQYF
DNA: TGCGCCAGCAGTGAGCGGGGGGATACGCAGTATTTT

V: TRBV7-9
D: NA
size: NA
J: TRBJ2-3
CDR3: CASSVRGETDTQYF
DNA: TGTGCCAGCAGCGTCAGGGGAGAGACAGATACGCAGTATTTT

V: TRBV7-2
D: NA
size: NA
J: TRBJ2-7
CDR3: CASSPRVDEQYF
DNA: TGTGCCAGCAGCCCTCGGGTGGACGAGCAGTACTTC

V: TRBV6-5
D: TRBD1
size: NA
J: TRBJ1-2
CDR3: CASQGQGAWDYGYTF
DNA: TGTGCCAGCCAGGGACAGGGGGCTTGGGACTATGGCTACACCTTC

V: TRBV7-9
D: TRBD1
size: NA
J: TRBJ2-3
CDR3: CASSLWGNDRGTDTQYF
DNA: TGTGCCAGCAGCTTATGGGGGAACGACAGGGGGACAGATACGCAGTATTTT

V: TRBV10-3
D: NA
size: NA
J: TRBJ1-4
CDR3: CAISEPSEKLFF
DNA: TGTGCCATCAGTGAGCCTAGTGAAAAACTGTTTTTT

V: TRBV3-1/TRBV3-2
D: NA
size: NA
J: TRBJ2-6
CDR3: CASSAGRSSGANVLTF
DNA: TGTGCCAGCAGCGCGGGACGAAGCTCTGGGGCCAACGTCCTGACTTTC

V: TRBV9
D: TRBD2
size: NA
J: TRBJ2-1
CDR3: CASSVERTSGGVYNEQFF
DNA: TGTGCCAGCAGCGTAGAAAGGACTAGCGGGGGTGTGTACAATGAGCAGTTCTTC

V: TRBV2
D: NA
size: once
J: TRBJ2-7
CDR3: CASMAPKTGSYEQYF
DNA: TGTGCCAGCATGGCCCCCAAAACGGGCTCCTACGAGCAGTACTTC

V: TRBV5-6
D: TRBD1
size: NA
J: TRBJ1-6
CDR3: CASSSGTGGFVANSPLHF
DNA: TGTGCCAGCAGCAGCGGGACAGGGGGCTTTGTAGCGAATTCACCCCTCCACTTT

V: TRBV6-6
D: TRBD1
size: NA
J: TRBJ2-5
CDR3: CASSYVGQPQETQYF
DNA: TGTGCCAGCAGTTACGTGGGACAGCCCCAAGAGACCCAGTACTTC

V: TRBV9
D: NA
size: NA
J: TRBJ2-1
CDR3: CASSRTMLAINNEQFF
DNA: TGTGCCAGCAGCCGCACTATGTTGGCGATCAACAATGAGCAGTTCTTC

V: TRBV5-1
D: NA
size: NA
J: TRBJ2-5
CDR3: CASSLALAGQETQYF
DNA: TGCGCCAGCAGCTTGGCTCTGGCAGGGCAAGAGACCCAGTACTTC

V: TRBV18
D: TRBD1
size: NA
J: TRBJ1-5
CDR3: CASSPDREGQPQHF
DNA: TGTGCCAGCTCACCAGACAGGGAAGGACAGCCCCAGCATTTT

V: TRBV3-1/TRBV3-2
D: NA
size: NA
J: TRBJ2-7
CDR3: CASSQYRASYEQYF
DNA: TGTGCCAGCAGCCAGTACAGGGCGTCCTACGAGCAGTACTTC

V: TRBV5-1
D: NA
size: NA
J: TRBJ2-7
CDR3: CASSRNSILPYEQYF
DNA: TGCGCCAGCAGCCGTAACAGCATCCTACCCTACGAGCAGTACTTC

V: TRBV7-9
D: NA
size: NA
J: TRBJ2-2
CDR3: CASSAGQSANTGELFF
DNA: TGTGCCAGCAGCGCTGGACAAAGCGCGAACACCGGGGAGCTGTTTTTT

V: TRBV5-4
D: NA
size: NA
J: TRBJ2-2
CDR3: CASSLATSRRELFF
DNA: TGTGCCAGCAGCTTGGCTACTAGCAGGCGGGAGCTGTTTTTT

V: TRBV7-2
D: TRBD2
size: NA
J: TRBJ2-3
CDR3: CASSSRLAEPTDTQYF
DNA: TGTGCCAGCAGCTCTAGACTAGCGGAGCCCACAGATACGCAGTATTTT

V: TRBV7-9
D: NA
size: NA
J: TRBJ1-5
CDR3: CASSQGGDQPQHF
DNA: TGTGCCAGCAGCCAGGGAGGGGATCAGCCCCAGCATTTT

V: TRBV2
D: TRBD1
size: NA
J: TRBJ2-7
CDR3: CASKKEGDRGHEQYF
DNA: TGTGCCAGCAAAAAGGAGGGAGACAGGGGCCACGAGCAGTACTTC

V: TRBV4-2
D: TRBD1
size: NA
J: TRBJ1-4
CDR3: CASSQQGSGGREKLFF
DNA: TGTGCCAGCAGCCAACAGGGTTCAGGGGGACGAGAAAAACTGTTTTTT